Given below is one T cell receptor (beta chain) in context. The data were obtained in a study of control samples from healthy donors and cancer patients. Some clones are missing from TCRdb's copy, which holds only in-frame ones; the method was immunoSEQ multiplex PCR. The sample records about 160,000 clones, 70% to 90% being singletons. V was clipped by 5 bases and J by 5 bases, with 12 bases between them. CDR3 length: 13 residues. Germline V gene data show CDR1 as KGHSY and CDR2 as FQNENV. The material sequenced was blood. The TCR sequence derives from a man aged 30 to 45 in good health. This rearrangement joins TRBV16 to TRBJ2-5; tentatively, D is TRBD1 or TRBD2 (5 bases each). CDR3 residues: CASSGDERETQYF. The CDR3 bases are TGTGCCAGCAGCGGGGACGAGAGGGAGACCCAGTACTTC.